This TCR beta chain was identified during a study of blood T cell repertoires in COVID-19. For the study at large: The samples span acute and convalescent COVID-19 from the United States, Italy and Spain. T cells, B-cell-depleted T cells, or PBMCs provided the cDNA or gDNA that served as material.

V was pared by 4 bases and J by 2 bases, with 5 bases between. This CDR3 spans 12 amino acids. Per the germline V gene, CDR1 is KGHSH and CDR2 is LQKENI. Original processing methods: Researchers report that nucleated cell counts were estimated from reference gene primer amplification. Sequenced by immunoSEQ multiplex PCR; TCRdb stores in-frame clones only, minus some. The V and J calls and clone size were taken over from that table, and D and trimming were inferred from the DNA. The table has some 300,000 clones, 70% to 90% seen once; the top ten hold over 1%. The rearrangement joins TRBV18 to TRBJ1-1; D gene uncertain. The clonotype originates from a man aged 65 to 85 with acute or convalescent COVID-19. What was sequenced was peripheral blood. The CDR3 loop is CASSLTNTEAFF. The CDR3, as DNA: TGTGCCAGCTCACTGACAAACACTGAAGCTTTCTTT.